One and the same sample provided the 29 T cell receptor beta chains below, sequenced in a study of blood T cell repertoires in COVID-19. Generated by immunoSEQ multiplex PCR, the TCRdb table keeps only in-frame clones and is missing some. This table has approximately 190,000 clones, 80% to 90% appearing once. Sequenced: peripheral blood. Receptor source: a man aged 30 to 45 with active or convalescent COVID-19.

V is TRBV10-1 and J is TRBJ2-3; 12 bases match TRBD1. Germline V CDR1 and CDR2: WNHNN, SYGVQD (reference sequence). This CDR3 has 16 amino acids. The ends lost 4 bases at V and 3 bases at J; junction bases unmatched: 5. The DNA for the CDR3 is TGCGCCAGCAGTGTCGGGACAGGGGGCCAGACAGATACGCAGTATTTT. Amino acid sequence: CASSVGTGGQTDTQYF.

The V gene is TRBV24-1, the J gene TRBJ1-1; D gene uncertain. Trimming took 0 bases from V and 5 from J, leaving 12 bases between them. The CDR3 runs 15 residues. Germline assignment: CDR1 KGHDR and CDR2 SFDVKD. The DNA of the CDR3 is TGTGCCACCAGTGATTTGCCACAGCTTAATACTGAAGCTTTCTTT. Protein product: CATSDLPQLNTEAFF.

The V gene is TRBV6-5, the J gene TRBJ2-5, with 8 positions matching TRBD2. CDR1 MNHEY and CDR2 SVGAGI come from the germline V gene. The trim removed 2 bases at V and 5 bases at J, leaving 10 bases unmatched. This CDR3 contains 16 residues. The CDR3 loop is CASSYGRGSGAETQYF. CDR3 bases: TGTGCCAGCAGTTACGGTCGCGGTAGCGGGGCTGAGACCCAGTACTTC.

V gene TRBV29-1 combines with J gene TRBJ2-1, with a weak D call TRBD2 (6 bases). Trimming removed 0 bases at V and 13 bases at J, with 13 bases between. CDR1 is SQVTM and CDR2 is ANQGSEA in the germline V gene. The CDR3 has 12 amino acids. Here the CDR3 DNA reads TGCAGCGTTGAAGAGCTAACGGGAGTTCAGTTCTTC. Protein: CSVEELTGVQFF.

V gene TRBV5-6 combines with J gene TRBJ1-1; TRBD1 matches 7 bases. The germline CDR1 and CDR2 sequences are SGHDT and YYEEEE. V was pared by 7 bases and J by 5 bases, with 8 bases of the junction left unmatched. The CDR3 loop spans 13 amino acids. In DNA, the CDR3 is TGTGCCAGCTCCGGCGACAGGGTAACTGAAGCTTTCTTT. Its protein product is CASSGDRVTEAFF.

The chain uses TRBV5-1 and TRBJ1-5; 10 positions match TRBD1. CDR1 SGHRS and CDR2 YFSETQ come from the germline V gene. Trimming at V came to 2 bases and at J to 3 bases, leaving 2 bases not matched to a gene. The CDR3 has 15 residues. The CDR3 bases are TGCGCCAGCAGCTTAGGGACAGGGGACAATCAGCCCCAGCATTTT. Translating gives CASSLGTGDNQPQHF.

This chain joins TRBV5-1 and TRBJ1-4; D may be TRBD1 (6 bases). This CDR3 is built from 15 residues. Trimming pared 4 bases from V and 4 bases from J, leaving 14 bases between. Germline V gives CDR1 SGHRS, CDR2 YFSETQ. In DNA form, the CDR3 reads TGCGCCAGCAGCCTGACAGGTTCATTTAATGAAAAACTGTTTTTT. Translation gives CASSLTGSFNEKLFF.

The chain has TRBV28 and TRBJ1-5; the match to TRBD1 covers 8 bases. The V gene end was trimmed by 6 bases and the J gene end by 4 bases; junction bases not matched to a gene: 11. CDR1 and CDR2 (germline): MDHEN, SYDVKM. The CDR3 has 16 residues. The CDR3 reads CASRDGQGLENQPQHF. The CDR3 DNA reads TGTGCCAGCAGAGATGGACAGGGTTTGGAGAATCAGCCCCAGCATTTT.

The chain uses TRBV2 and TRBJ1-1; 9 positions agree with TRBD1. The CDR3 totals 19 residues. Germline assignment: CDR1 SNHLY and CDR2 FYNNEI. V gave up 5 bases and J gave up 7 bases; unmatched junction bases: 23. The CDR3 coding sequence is TGTGCCAGCAGTCCCGGGACAGGGTTCCGTGTGGCTGAGACGATTGAAGCTTTCTTT. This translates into CASSPGTGFRVAETIEAFF.

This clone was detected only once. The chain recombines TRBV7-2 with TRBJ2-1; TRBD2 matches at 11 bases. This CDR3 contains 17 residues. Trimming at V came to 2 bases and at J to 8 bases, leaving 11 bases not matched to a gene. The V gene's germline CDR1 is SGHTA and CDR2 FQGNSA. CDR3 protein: CASSLILAGGRGHEQFF. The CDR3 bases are TGTGCCAGCAGCTTAATCCTAGCGGGGGGTCGTGGCCATGAGCAGTTCTTC.

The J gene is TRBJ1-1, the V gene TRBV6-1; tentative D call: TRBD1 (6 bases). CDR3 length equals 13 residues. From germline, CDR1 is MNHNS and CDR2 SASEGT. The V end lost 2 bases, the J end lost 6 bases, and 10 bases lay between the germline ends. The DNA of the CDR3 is TGTGCCAGCAGTGAAATCTCAGGGGCTGAAGCTTTCTTT. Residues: CASSEISGAEAFF.

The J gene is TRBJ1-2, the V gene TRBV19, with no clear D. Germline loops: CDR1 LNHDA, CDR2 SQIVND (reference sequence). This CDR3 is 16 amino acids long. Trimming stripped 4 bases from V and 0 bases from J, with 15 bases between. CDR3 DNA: TGTGCCAGTAGTAGCCAGTCCCACAGATCTAACTATGGCTACACCTTC. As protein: CASSSQSHRSNYGYTF.

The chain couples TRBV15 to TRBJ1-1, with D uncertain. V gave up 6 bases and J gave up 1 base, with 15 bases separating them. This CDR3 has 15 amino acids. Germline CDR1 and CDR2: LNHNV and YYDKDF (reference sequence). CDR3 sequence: CATRVRNLENTEAFF. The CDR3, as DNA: TGTGCCACCAGAGTGAGAAACCTAGAGAACACTGAAGCTTTCTTT.

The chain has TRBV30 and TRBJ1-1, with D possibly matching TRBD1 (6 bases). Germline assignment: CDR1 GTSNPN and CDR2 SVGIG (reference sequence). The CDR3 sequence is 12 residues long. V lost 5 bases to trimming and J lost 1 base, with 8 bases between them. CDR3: CAWGQWNTEAFF. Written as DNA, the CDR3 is TGTGCCTGGGGACAGTGGAACACTGAAGCTTTCTTT.

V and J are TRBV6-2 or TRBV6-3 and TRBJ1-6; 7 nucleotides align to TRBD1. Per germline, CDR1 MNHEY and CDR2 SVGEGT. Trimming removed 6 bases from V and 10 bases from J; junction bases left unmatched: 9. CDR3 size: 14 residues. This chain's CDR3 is CASRPSTGNSPLHF. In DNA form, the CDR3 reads TGTGCCAGCAGACCTTCGACAGGGAACTCACCCCTCCACTTT.

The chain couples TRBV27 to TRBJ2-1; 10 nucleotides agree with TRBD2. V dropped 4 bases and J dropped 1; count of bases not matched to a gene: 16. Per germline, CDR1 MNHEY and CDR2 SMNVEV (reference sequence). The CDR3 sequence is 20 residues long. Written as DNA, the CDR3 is TGTGCCAGCAGTTCCGACCGACTAGCGGGCGTCTTTGAATCCTACAATGAGCAGTTCTTC. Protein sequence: CASSSDRLAGVFESYNEQFF.

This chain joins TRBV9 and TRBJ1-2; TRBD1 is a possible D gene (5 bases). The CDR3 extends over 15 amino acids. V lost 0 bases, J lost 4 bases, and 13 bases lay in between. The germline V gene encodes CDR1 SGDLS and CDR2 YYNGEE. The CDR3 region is CASSVEGRAIYGYTF. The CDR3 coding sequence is TGTGCCAGCAGCGTAGAGGGCAGGGCCATCTATGGCTACACCTTC.

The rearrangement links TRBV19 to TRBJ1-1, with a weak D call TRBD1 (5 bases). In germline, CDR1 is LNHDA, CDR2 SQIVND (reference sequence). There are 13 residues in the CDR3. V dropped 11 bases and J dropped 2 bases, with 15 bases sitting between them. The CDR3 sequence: CAHSRDLNTEAFF. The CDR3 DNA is TGTGCCCATTCAAGGGACTTAAACACTGAAGCTTTCTTT.

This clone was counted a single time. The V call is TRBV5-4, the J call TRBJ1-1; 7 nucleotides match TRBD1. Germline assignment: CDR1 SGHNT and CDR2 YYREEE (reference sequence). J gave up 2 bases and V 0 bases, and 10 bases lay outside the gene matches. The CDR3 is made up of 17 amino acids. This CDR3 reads CASSLDRGPTFNTEAFF. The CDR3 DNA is TGTGCCAGCAGCTTGGACAGGGGTCCTACGTTTAACACTGAAGCTTTCTTT.

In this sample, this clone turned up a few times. This chain's CDR3 is CASSLRGSGANVLTF. The CDR3 DNA follows: TGTGCCAGCAGCTTAAGGGGATCAGGGGCCAACGTCCTGACTTTC. The chain employs TRBV7-2 and TRBJ2-6, with D perhaps matching TRBD1 (5 bases). V was shortened by 2 bases and J by 4 bases, with 9 bases between the two germline ends. Germline assignment: CDR1 SGHTA and CDR2 FQGNSA. The CDR3 consists of 15 residues. The variable domain in full, with the rest retrieved from reference TRBV7-2 and TRBJ2-6, is GAGVSQSPSNKVTEKGKDVELRCDPISGHTALYWYRQSLGQGLEFLIYFQGNSAPDKSGLPSDRFSAERTGGSVSTLTIQRTQQEDSAVYLCASSLRGSGANVLTFGAGSRLTVL.

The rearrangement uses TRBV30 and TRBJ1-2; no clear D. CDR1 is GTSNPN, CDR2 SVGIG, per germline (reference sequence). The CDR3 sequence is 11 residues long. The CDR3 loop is CSEGGSYGYTF. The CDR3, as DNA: TGTTCCGAGGGTGGGTCCTATGGCTACACCTTC.

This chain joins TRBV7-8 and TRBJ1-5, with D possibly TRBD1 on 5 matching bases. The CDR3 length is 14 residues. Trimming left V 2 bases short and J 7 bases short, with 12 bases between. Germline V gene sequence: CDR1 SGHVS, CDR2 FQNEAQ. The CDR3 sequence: CASSLSAGEQPQHF. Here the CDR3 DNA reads TGTGCCAGCAGCTTATCCGCGGGGGAGCAGCCCCAGCATTTT.

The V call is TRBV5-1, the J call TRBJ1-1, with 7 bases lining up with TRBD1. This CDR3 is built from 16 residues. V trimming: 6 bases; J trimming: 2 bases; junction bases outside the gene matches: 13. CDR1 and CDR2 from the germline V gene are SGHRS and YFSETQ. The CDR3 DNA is TGCGCCAGCACCCTGAGACAGGGAGATATAAACACTGAAGCTTTCTTT. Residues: CASTLRQGDINTEAFF. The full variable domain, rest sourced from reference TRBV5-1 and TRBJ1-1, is KAGVTQTPRYLIKTRGQQVTLSCSPISGHRSVSWYQQTPGQGLQFLFEYFSETQRNKGNFPGRFSGRQFSNSRSEMNVSTLELGDSALYLCASTLRQGDINTEAFFGQGTRLTVV.

CDR3 bases: TGTGCCAGCAGCTTAGATCGGACTAGCGGGAGAGAGACCCAGTACTTC. Translation: CASSLDRTSGRETQYF. The rearrangement uses TRBV7-9 and TRBJ2-5, with 13 bases fitting TRBD2. The V segment lost 1 base and the J segment 4 bases; nucleotides outside the gene matches: 3. The germline gives CDR1 SEHNR, CDR2 FQNEAQ (reference sequence). The CDR3 spans 16 residues.

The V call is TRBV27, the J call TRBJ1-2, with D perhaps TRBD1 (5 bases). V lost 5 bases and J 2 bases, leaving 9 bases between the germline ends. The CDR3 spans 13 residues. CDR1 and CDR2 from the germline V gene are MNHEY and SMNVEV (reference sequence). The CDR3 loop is CASSVDTNYGYTF. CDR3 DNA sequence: TGTGCCAGCAGTGTGGACACGAACTATGGCTACACCTTC.

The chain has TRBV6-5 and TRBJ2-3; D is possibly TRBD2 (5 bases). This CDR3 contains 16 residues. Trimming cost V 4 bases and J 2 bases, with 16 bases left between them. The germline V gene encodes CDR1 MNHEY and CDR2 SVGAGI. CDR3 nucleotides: TGTGCCAGCAGTTGGAGCGCGGGTACCCACACAGATACGCAGTATTTT. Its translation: CASSWSAGTHTDTQYF.

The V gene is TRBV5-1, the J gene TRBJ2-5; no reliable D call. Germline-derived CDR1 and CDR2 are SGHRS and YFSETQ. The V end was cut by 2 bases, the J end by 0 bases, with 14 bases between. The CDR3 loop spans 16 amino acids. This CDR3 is CASSFGAVSHQETQYF. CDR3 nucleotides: TGCGCCAGCAGCTTTGGCGCGGTCAGCCACCAAGAGACCCAGTACTTC.

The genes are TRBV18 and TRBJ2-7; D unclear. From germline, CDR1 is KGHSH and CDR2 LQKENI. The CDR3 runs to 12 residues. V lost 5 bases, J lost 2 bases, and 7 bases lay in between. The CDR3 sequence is CASSSIAYEQYV. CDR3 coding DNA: TGTGCCAGCTCATCTATTGCCTACGAGCAGTACGTC.

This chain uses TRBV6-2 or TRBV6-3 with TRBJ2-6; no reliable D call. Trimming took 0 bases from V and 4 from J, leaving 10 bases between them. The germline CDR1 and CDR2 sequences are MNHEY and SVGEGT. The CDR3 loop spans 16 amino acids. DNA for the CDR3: TGTGCCAGCAGTTACTCTAACAGACCCGGGGCCAACGTCCTGACTTTC. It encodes CASSYSNRPGANVLTF.